Following are 2 T cell receptor beta chains from one sample sequenced in a study of CD8 T cells in ankylosing spondylitis. Each CDR3 protein gets one entry after TCRdb re-called the 5' RACE reads with MiXCR. The table lists 200,000 to 250,000 distinct CDR3 sequences, around 8% of them singletons. Sequencing was done on a sample of blood, either unsorted or a sorted T cell fraction (not recorded which). These receptor sequences come from a female donor with ankylosing spondylitis or in good health (not recorded which).

The CDR3 nucleotides are TGTGCCATCAGTGAGTCTTCGAGTCGCTCGTTCTTC. Its protein is CAISESSSRSFF. V and J are TRBV10-3 and TRBJ2-1; D ambiguous. CDR3 length equals 12 residues. Trimming stripped 0 bases from V and 15 bases from J, with 12 bases between. The V gene's germline CDR1 is ENHRY and CDR2 SYGVKD.

This clonotype was detected ten times or more. This chain connects TRBV10-3 to TRBJ2-3; 13 positions agree with TRBD2. This CDR3 contains 15 residues. Trimming took 8 bases from V and 1 from J; bases not matched to a gene: 3. The germline CDR1 and CDR2 sequences are ENHRY and SYGVKD. CDR3 nucleotide sequence: TGTGCCATCGCGACTAGCGGGAGGCGCACAGATACGCAGTATTTT. Translation: CAIATSGRRTDTQYF.